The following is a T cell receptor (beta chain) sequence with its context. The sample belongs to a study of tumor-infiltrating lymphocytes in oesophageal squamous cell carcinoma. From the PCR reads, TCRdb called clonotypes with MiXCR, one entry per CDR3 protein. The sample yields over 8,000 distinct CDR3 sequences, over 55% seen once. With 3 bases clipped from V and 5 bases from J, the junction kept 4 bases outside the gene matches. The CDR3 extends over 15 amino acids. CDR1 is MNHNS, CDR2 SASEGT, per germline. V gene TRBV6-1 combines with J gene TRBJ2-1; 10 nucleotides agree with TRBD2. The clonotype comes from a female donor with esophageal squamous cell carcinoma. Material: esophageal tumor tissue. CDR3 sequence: CASSESLAGDNEQFF. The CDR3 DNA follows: TGTGCCAGCAGTGAGTCGCTAGCGGGGGACAATGAGCAGTTCTTC.